Listed below are T cell receptor beta chains from one sample, sequenced in a study of shared clonotypes between healthy human individuals. Only in-frame clones appear in the TCRdb table, and some are missing; sequencing was by immunoSEQ multiplex PCR. There are some 980,000 clones in the sample; about three quarters occur only once, and roughly 1.5% lies in the top ten. The sequenced sample consisted of memory CD4+ T cells sorted from blood. The receptors originated from a man younger than 35 in good health. The CDR3 runs from the conserved cysteine through the conserved F or W. D genes are given only for firm matches. Clone size is stated in some rows and not others, as once, few, many or a class when expanded.

v_gene: TRBV5-4
j_gene: TRBJ2-7
d_gene: NA
abundance: few
CDR3aa: CASSLDRPGAVEQYF
CDR3nt: TGTGCCAGCAGCTTGGACCGACCTGGGGCGGTCGAGCAGTACTTC

v_gene: TRBV2
j_gene: TRBJ1-1
d_gene: TRBD1
abundance: few
CDR3aa: CASRDSGGSEAFF
CDR3nt: TGTGCCAGCAGAGACTCAGGGGGCAGTGAAGCTTTCTTT

v_gene: TRBV6-5
j_gene: TRBJ1-2
d_gene: NA
abundance: NA
CDR3aa: CASSLEGGHGYTF
CDR3nt: TGTGCCAGCTCCCTCGAGGGGGGACATGGCTACACCTTC

v_gene: TRBV19
j_gene: TRBJ1-1
d_gene: TRBD1
abundance: NA
CDR3aa: CASSKGQGSGAFF
CDR3nt: TGTGCCAGTAGTAAAGGACAGGGGTCGGGAGCTTTCTTT

v_gene: TRBV6-5
j_gene: TRBJ2-7
d_gene: NA
abundance: NA
CDR3aa: CASRKNQGVYEQYF
CDR3nt: TGTGCCAGCAGGAAAAATCAAGGGGTTTACGAGCAGTACTTC

v_gene: TRBV5-1
j_gene: TRBJ2-5
d_gene: NA
abundance: once
CDR3aa: CASSVSGGTQYF
CDR3nt: TGCGCCAGCAGCGTAAGCGGCGGGACCCAGTACTTC

v_gene: TRBV19
j_gene: TRBJ1-2
d_gene: NA
abundance: few
CDR3aa: CASKQDPRYGYTF
CDR3nt: TGTGCCAGCAAACAGGATCCACGCTATGGCTACACCTTC

v_gene: TRBV27
j_gene: TRBJ2-1
d_gene: NA
abundance: NA
CDR3aa: CASSLDQLGYNEQFF
CDR3nt: TGTGCCAGCAGTTTAGACCAACTCGGGTACAATGAGCAGTTCTTC

v_gene: TRBV6-5
j_gene: TRBJ1-2
d_gene: TRBD1
abundance: NA
CDR3aa: CASRPGTGGLGGYTF
CDR3nt: TGTGCCAGCAGGCCGGGGACAGGAGGGTTGGGCGGCTACACCTTC

v_gene: TRBV6-5
j_gene: TRBJ2-3
d_gene: TRBD2
abundance: few
CDR3aa: CASSYWTSGRRDTQYF
CDR3nt: TGTGCCAGCAGTTACTGGACTAGCGGGAGAAGAGATACGCAGTATTTT

v_gene: TRBV10-3
j_gene: TRBJ2-3
d_gene: NA
abundance: NA
CDR3aa: CAISEPSGVADTQYF
CDR3nt: TGTGCCATCAGTGAGCCGTCGGGAGTAGCAGATACGCAGTATTTT

v_gene: TRBV30
j_gene: TRBJ1-5
d_gene: TRBD1
abundance: once
CDR3aa: CAWSVAGGPYSNQPQHF
CDR3nt: TGTGCCTGGAGTGTTGCAGGGGGCCCTTATAGCAATCAGCCCCAGCATTTT

v_gene: TRBV2
j_gene: TRBJ2-1
d_gene: NA
abundance: NA
CDR3aa: CASSVTTNEQFF
CDR3nt: TGTGCCAGCAGTGTGACTACCAATGAGCAGTTCTTC

v_gene: TRBV5-6
j_gene: TRBJ1-4
d_gene: NA
abundance: few
CDR3aa: CASSLRSYGWGVEKLFF
CDR3nt: TGTGCCAGCAGCTTACGCTCTTATGGATGGGGGGTGGAAAAACTGTTTTTT

v_gene: TRBV7-6
j_gene: TRBJ2-7
d_gene: NA
abundance: NA
CDR3aa: CASSSLGGRGPTTYEQYF
CDR3nt: TGTGCCAGCAGCTCGCTGGGTGGGCGGGGGCCTACTACCTACGAGCAGTACTTC

v_gene: TRBV30
j_gene: TRBJ2-7
d_gene: NA
abundance: NA
CDR3aa: CAWGLDTEQYF
CDR3nt: TGTGCCTGGGGCCTCGACACCGAGCAGTACTTC

v_gene: TRBV2
j_gene: TRBJ1-3
d_gene: TRBD1
abundance: few
CDR3aa: CASSLQGVSGNTIYF
CDR3nt: TGTGCCAGCAGCCTTCAGGGGGTCTCTGGAAACACCATATATTTT

v_gene: TRBV7-6
j_gene: TRBJ2-2
d_gene: NA
abundance: NA
CDR3aa: CASSPSWRHTGELFF
CDR3nt: TGTGCCAGCAGCCCCTCGTGGCGGCACACCGGGGAGCTGTTTTTT

v_gene: TRBV7-8
j_gene: TRBJ1-1
d_gene: NA
abundance: NA
CDR3aa: CASSFSGVAEAFF
CDR3nt: TGTGCCAGCAGCTTCTCAGGGGTGGCTGAAGCTTTCTTT

v_gene: TRBV7-2
j_gene: TRBJ2-1
d_gene: NA
abundance: NA
CDR3aa: CASSSLGGPGRYNEQFF
CDR3nt: TGTGCCAGCAGCTCGCTGGGGGGCCCCGGTCGGTACAATGAGCAGTTCTTC

v_gene: TRBV27
j_gene: TRBJ1-2
d_gene: NA
abundance: once
CDR3aa: CASRKTGSSYGYTF
CDR3nt: TGTGCCAGCAGGAAAACAGGGTCGTCTTATGGCTACACCTTC

v_gene: TRBV19
j_gene: TRBJ2-1
d_gene: NA
abundance: few
CDR3aa: CASTSGSAGFYNEQFF
CDR3nt: TGTGCCAGTACCTCAGGGTCGGCCGGCTTTTACAATGAGCAGTTCTTC

v_gene: TRBV4-2
j_gene: TRBJ2-3
d_gene: NA
abundance: NA
CDR3aa: CASSQDGRGVDTQYF
CDR3nt: TGTGCCAGCAGCCAAGACGGAAGGGGTGTAGATACGCAGTATTTT

v_gene: TRBV18
j_gene: TRBJ2-6
d_gene: NA
abundance: NA
CDR3aa: CASSPPTGANVLTF
CDR3nt: TGTGCCAGCTCACCACCGACTGGGGCCAACGTCCTGACTTTC

v_gene: TRBV5-1
j_gene: TRBJ2-5
d_gene: TRBD2
abundance: few
CDR3aa: CASSLGGRGETQYF
CDR3nt: TGCGCCAGCAGCTTGGGCGGGAGGGGAGAGACCCAGTACTTC

v_gene: TRBV19
j_gene: TRBJ2-7
d_gene: NA
abundance: NA
CDR3aa: CASSTGTSPYEQYF
CDR3nt: TGTGCCAGTAGTACCGGGACTTCCCCCTACGAGCAGTACTTC

v_gene: TRBV30
j_gene: TRBJ2-7
d_gene: NA
abundance: few
CDR3aa: CAWSPMEGGSYEQYF
CDR3nt: TGTGCCTGGAGTCCCATGGAGGGGGGGTCCTACGAGCAGTACTTC

v_gene: TRBV7-6
j_gene: TRBJ2-3
d_gene: NA
abundance: NA
CDR3aa: CASSLGGLMIYTDTQYF
CDR3nt: TGTGCCAGCAGCTTAGGGGGCCTAATGATTTACACAGATACGCAGTATTTT

v_gene: TRBV5-1
j_gene: TRBJ2-5
d_gene: TRBD1
abundance: NA
CDR3aa: CASSFGQGTLQETQYF
CDR3nt: TGCGCCAGCAGCTTCGGACAGGGAACACTCCAAGAGACCCAGTACTTC

v_gene: TRBV5-1
j_gene: TRBJ1-6
d_gene: TRBD1
abundance: NA
CDR3aa: CASSLEGQGGSPLHF
CDR3nt: TGCGCCAGCAGCTTGGAGGGCCAGGGGGGATCACCCCTCCACTTT